One sample yielded the 27 T cell receptor beta chains listed below, sequenced in a study of blood T cell repertoires in COVID-19. Sequencing used immunoSEQ multiplex PCR; TCRdb keeps in-frame clones, though not all of them. Of about 300,000 clones in the sample, over 85% were seen once. Sequenced input: peripheral blood. Receptors originate from a young woman with COVID-19, enrolled during active disease.

This chain uses TRBV14 with TRBJ1-1, with D possibly being TRBD1 (5 bases). The length of the CDR3 is 13 residues. V was shortened by 0 bases and J by 8 bases, with 10 bases between the two germline ends. Per germline, CDR1 SGHDN and CDR2 FVKESK. The CDR3 region is CASSQDRRVEAFF. For the CDR3, the DNA is TGTGCCAGCAGCCAAGATCGCAGGGTAGAAGCTTTCTTT.

This chain links TRBV12-3 or TRBV12-4 with TRBJ1-1; weak D call: TRBD1 (6 bases). The CDR3 has 13 residues. Trimming took 4 bases from V and 5 from J, leaving 11 bases between them. CDR3 residues: CASSYRVGTEAFF. CDR3 in DNA: TGTGCCAGCAGTTACAGGGTTGGGACTGAAGCTTTCTTT.

The V and J genes are TRBV4-3 and TRBJ1-6, with a possible D match to TRBD1 (6 bases). The V and J ends lost 2 bases and 0 bases respectively, with 11 bases between them. This CDR3 is built from 17 residues. Germline CDR1 is LGHNA and CDR2 is YSLEER. The CDR3 protein is CASSQRDIGSYNSPLHF. CDR3 coding DNA: TGCGCCAGCAGCCAACGGGACATCGGCTCCTATAATTCACCCCTCCACTTT.

CDR3 DNA sequence: TGTGCCAGCAGTGAAGCTGCTGGGAGGGAGGGACGCACAGATACGCAGTATTTT. Encoded protein: CASSEAAGREGRTDTQYF. This sequence joins TRBV2 and TRBJ2-3; 7 bases align to TRBD2. CDR3 length: 18 amino acids. The germline CDR1 and CDR2 sequences are SNHLY and FYNNEI. With 0 bases clipped from V and 1 base from J, the junction kept 10 bases outside the gene matches.

The chain recombines TRBV7-3 with TRBJ1-1; D gene uncertain. The ends were cut back, 5 bases at V and 6 bases at J, with 13 bases in the middle. There are 13 residues in the CDR3. CDR1 and CDR2 (germline): SGHTA, FQGTGA. The DNA for the CDR3 is TGTGCCAGCAGCCCCGGTGGGAGTCCTGAAGCTTTCTTT. It encodes CASSPGGSPEAFF.

CDR3 sequence (DNA): TGTGCCAGCAGCCTTTCCGGGACACACACCTACGAGCAGTACTTC. As protein: CASSLSGTHTYEQYF. The rearrangement uses TRBV7-6 and TRBJ2-7, with D tentatively TRBD1 (6 bases). CDR1 and CDR2 from the germline V gene are SGHVS and FNYEAQ. CDR3 length equals 15 residues. V shed 5 bases and J shed 2 bases, with 16 bases lying between them. The variable domain in full, with the rest retrieved from reference TRBV7-6 and TRBJ2-7, is GAGVSQSPRYKVTKRGQDVALRCDPISGHVSLYWYRQALGQGPEFLTYFNYEAQQDKSGLPNDRFSAERPEGSISTLTIQRTEQRDSAMYRCASSLSGTHTYEQYFGPGTRLTVT.

The chain links TRBV11-2 to TRBJ2-1; TRBD1 aligns across 9 bases. The CDR3 is 15 amino acids. Germline V gene sequence: CDR1 SGHAT, CDR2 FQNNGV. The ends lost 5 bases at V and 6 bases at J; junction bases unmatched: 8. In nucleotides, the CDR3 is TGTGCCAGCAGCGTAGGACAGGGGCCCGGCAATGAGCAGTTCTTC. It codes for CASSVGQGPGNEQFF.

This clone was recorded once. The chain's CDR3 is CASSVRPDRNSPLHF. The CDR3 region has the DNA TGTGCCAGCTCAGTTCGGCCAGACAGGAATTCACCCCTCCACTTT. The V and J genes are TRBV18 and TRBJ1-6, with D perhaps matching TRBD1 (6 bases). V lost 5 bases, J lost 7 bases, and 15 bases lay in between. The length of the CDR3 is 15 residues. Germline loops: CDR1 KGHSH, CDR2 LQKENI.

This clone was counted once. V usage is TRBV3-1 (or the pseudogene TRBV3-2) and J usage is TRBJ1-1; the D is unclear. The V end was cut by 4 bases, the J end by 5 bases, with 8 bases between. The CDR3 extends over 12 amino acids. Looked up from germline, CDR1 is LGHDT and CDR2 is YNNKEL (reference sequence). CDR3 in amino acids: CASSLRETEAFF. The CDR3 coding sequence is TGTGCCAGCAGCCTGCGGGAAACTGAAGCTTTCTTT.

This chain uses TRBV7-9 with TRBJ1-4, with TRBD1 matching over 8 bases. Trimming removed 3 bases from V and 8 bases from J; junction bases left unmatched: 2. Per the germline V gene, CDR1 is SEHNR and CDR2 is FQNEAQ (reference sequence). CDR3 length equals 13 residues. This CDR3 is CASSFDRGEKLFF. CDR3 in DNA: TGTGCCAGCAGCTTCGACAGGGGAGAAAAACTGTTTTTT.

The chain uses TRBV3-1 (or the pseudogene TRBV3-2) and TRBJ1-4; D gene unclear. The CDR3 loop spans 16 amino acids. Germline V gene sequence: CDR1 LGHDT, CDR2 YNNKEL (reference sequence). V was trimmed by 1 base and J by 3 bases, leaving 12 bases between them. For the CDR3, the DNA is TGTGCCAGCAGCCAAGTCGTGGGAGCACCTAATGAAAAACTGTTTTTT. Translated: CASSQVVGAPNEKLFF.

The chain couples TRBV5-6 to TRBJ1-6, with a tentative D call TRBD1 (5 bases). The CDR3 length is 15 residues. Trimming cost V 2 bases and J 10 bases, with 16 bases left between them. Per the germline V gene, CDR1 is SGHDT and CDR2 is YYEEEE. The CDR3 sequence is CASSLYPGAGSPLHF. As DNA, the CDR3 is TGTGCCAGCAGCTTATATCCTGGGGCTGGATCACCCCTCCACTTT.

This rearrangement joins TRBV6-5 to TRBJ1-4, with TRBD1 as a possible D gene (6 bases). The germline V and J ends were trimmed by 6 bases and 8 bases, with 16 bases remaining between them. Germline V lookup: CDR1 MNHEY, CDR2 SVGAGI. The CDR3 runs to 14 residues. The CDR3 coding sequence is TGTGCCAGCAGCCTGGCGTCGGGGGGCGAAAAACTGTTTTTT. This translates into CASSLASGGEKLFF.

This chain connects TRBV6-5 to TRBJ2-7; D is possibly TRBD2 (6 bases). The germline V gene has CDR1 MNHEY and CDR2 SVGAGI. The CDR3 length is 14 residues. Trimming pared 6 bases from V and 2 bases from J, leaving 14 bases between. CDR3 protein: CASREGTGAYEQYF. The CDR3, as DNA: TGTGCCAGCAGGGAGGGCACCGGGGCCTACGAGCAGTACTTC.

The chain employs TRBV7-2 and TRBJ2-2; D remains ambiguous. The CDR3 length is 17 residues. Per the germline V gene, CDR1 is SGHTA and CDR2 is FQGNSA. V shed 2 bases and J shed 4 bases, with 17 bases lying between them. Here the CDR3 reads CASSLNPPLFGTGELFF. CDR3 DNA: TGTGCCAGCAGCTTAAACCCCCCCCTATTCGGCACCGGGGAGCTGTTTTTT.

The chain joins TRBV11-3 to TRBJ2-1; TRBD2 agrees at 7 bases. Trimming at V came to 5 bases and at J to 0 bases, leaving 4 bases not matched to a gene. Germline CDR1 reads SGHNT; CDR2 reads YENEEA. The CDR3 is 15 residues long. Here the CDR3 DNA reads TGTGCCAGCAGCCCCCGGACTAGCTCCTACAATGAGCAGTTCTTC. This codes for CASSPRTSSYNEQFF.

The rearrangement uses TRBV28 and TRBJ1-6, with TRBD1 matching 8 bases. Germline CDR1 MDHEN, CDR2 SYDVKM. This CDR3 region has 15 residues. V dropped 5 bases and J dropped 5; count of bases not matched to a gene: 5. The CDR3 loop reads CASSHRGNNNSPLHF. CDR3 DNA: TGTGCCAGCAGTCACAGGGGGAACAATAATTCACCCCTCCACTTT.

This clone appeared once. The sample contains more than one DNA sequence encoding this CDR3. V usage is TRBV5-6 and J usage is TRBJ2-3, with a tentative D call TRBD2 (6 bases). This CDR3 is 14 amino acids long. The V and J ends lost 4 bases and 2 bases respectively, with 11 bases between them. Germline CDR1 and CDR2: SGHDT and YYEEEE. Here the CDR3 DNA reads TGTGCCAGCAGCCCCGGGGGATCCACAGATACGCAGTATTTT. This translates into CASSPGGSTDTQYF.

This clone was seen only once. V is TRBV11-3 and J is TRBJ1-2; 8 nucleotides align to TRBD1. CDR1 and CDR2 (germline): SGHNT, YENEEA. V trimming: 2 bases; J trimming: 3 bases; junction bases outside the gene matches: 2. The length of the CDR3 is 14 residues. For the CDR3, the DNA is TGTGCCAGCAGCTTAATGACAGGGGACTATGGCTACACCTTC. Its protein product is CASSLMTGDYGYTF.

This rearrangement joins TRBV9 to TRBJ1-6, with TRBD1 matching over 7 bases. Trimming cost V 0 bases and J 7 bases; bases outside gene matches: 7. Germline V CDR1 and CDR2: SGDLS, YYNGEE. This CDR3 comprises 16 residues. The CDR3: CASSVGVTGSNSPLHF. CDR3 bases: TGTGCCAGCAGCGTAGGGGTGACAGGGTCGAATTCACCCCTCCACTTT. The whole variable domain, remainder taken from reference TRBV9 and TRBJ1-6, is DSGVTQTPKHLITATGQRVTLRCSPRSGDLSVYWYQQSLDQGLQFLIQYYNGEERAKGNILERFSAQQFPDLHSELNLSSLELGDSALYFCASSVGVTGSNSPLHFGNGTRLTVT.

V is TRBV5-6 and J is TRBJ1-2; D unclear. CDR3 size: 15 residues. Trimming removed 2 bases at V and 2 bases at J, with 13 bases between. From germline, CDR1 is SGHDT and CDR2 YYEEEE. CDR3 amino acids: CASSFLRGYNYGYTF. CDR3 coding DNA: TGTGCCAGCAGCTTCCTGCGGGGATACAACTATGGCTACACCTTC.

The rearrangement joins TRBV18 to TRBJ1-4; possibly TRBD1 for D (6 bases). This CDR3 spans 14 amino acids. Deletions cut 6 bases from V and 3 bases from J, with 11 bases between. In germline, CDR1 is KGHSH, CDR2 LQKENI. CDR3 residues: CASSEDRANEKLFF. In DNA, the CDR3 is TGTGCCAGCTCCGAGGACAGAGCTAATGAAAAACTGTTTTTT. The full variable domain, its missing parts supplied by reference TRBV18 and TRBJ1-4, is NAGVMQNPRHLVRRRGQEARLRCSPMKGHSHVYWYRQLPEEGLKFMVYLQKENIIDESGMPKERFSAEFPKEGPSILRIQQVVRGDSAAYFCASSEDRANEKLFFGSGTQLSVL.

This clone was seen a few times. The CDR3 bases are TGCGCCAGCAGCTTAGGACAGGTGACAATGAACACTGAAGCTTTCTTT. This gives the protein CASSLGQVTMNTEAFF. V and J are TRBV5-1 and TRBJ1-1; 7 nucleotides match TRBD1. Germline CDR1 reads SGHRS; CDR2 reads YFSETQ. Trimming at V came to 2 bases and at J to 0 bases, leaving 7 bases not matched to a gene. CDR3 length: 16 amino acids.

At least ten counts were recorded for this clone. The rearrangement links TRBV6-2 or TRBV6-3 to TRBJ1-4; 7 nucleotides line up with TRBD1. The CDR3 is made up of 14 amino acids. The germline V gene encodes CDR1 MNHEY and CDR2 SVGEGT. The J segment lost 8 bases and the V segment lost 0 bases, leaving 3 bases of the junction unmatched. DNA of the CDR3: TGTGCCAGCAGTTACTCAGGGGGCGCCGAAAAACTGTTTTTT. It is translated as CASSYSGGAEKLFF.

This chain links TRBV28 with TRBJ2-7; TRBD2 is a possible D gene (5 bases). The CDR3 is 14 amino acids. Deletions cut 6 bases from V and 2 bases from J, with 14 bases between. From germline, CDR1 is MDHEN and CDR2 SYDVKM. Written as DNA, the CDR3 is TGTGCCAGCAGACCCCGGGGTGCTACCTACGAGCAGTACGTC. Its translation: CASRPRGATYEQYV.

The gene calls are TRBV2 and TRBJ1-1; D gene unclear. Trimming stripped 8 bases from V and 2 bases from J, with 6 bases between. CDR1 SNHLY and CDR2 FYNNEI come from the germline V gene. The CDR3 sequence is 11 residues long. The CDR3 DNA sequence: TGTGCCAGCGGCACCAACACTGAAGCTTTCTTT. This gives the protein CASGTNTEAFF.

This clone has a single count. The rearrangement joins TRBV2 to TRBJ2-3, with TRBD2 identical over 10 bases. After removal of 7 bases from V and 0 bases from J, the junction contained 16 bases not matched to a gene. The germline V gene has CDR1 SNHLY and CDR2 FYNNEI. The CDR3 runs 19 residues. The CDR3: CASTPGGASGGPSTDTQYF. The CDR3 DNA reads as TGTGCCAGCACCCCGGGGGGGGCTAGCGGGGGCCCCAGCACAGATACGCAGTATTTT. Full variable domain (outside the CDR3, taken from reference TRBV2 and TRBJ2-3): EPEVTQTPSHQVTQMGQEVILRCVPISNHLYFYWYRQILGQKVEFLVSFYNNEISEKSEIFDDQFSVERPDGSNFTLKIRSTKLEDSAMYFCASTPGGASGGPSTDTQYFGPGTRLTVL.